The 8 T cell receptor beta chains below come from one sample, sequenced in a study of T cells after posttransplantation cyclophosphamide. Profiling relied on immunoSEQ multiplex PCR, and the TCRdb table lists in-frame clones only, not all of them. The table records under 75,000 clones, about 94% of them present only once. The sample consisted of PBMCs. Source of these receptors: a woman aged 30 to 39 in good health and a related stem cell transplant donor.

The chain links TRBV4-1 to TRBJ1-6, with D possibly being TRBD1 (6 bases). Per germline, CDR1 MGHRA and CDR2 YSYEKL. The V gene lost 3 bases and the J gene lost 10 bases, with 10 bases spanning the gap. The CDR3 sequence is 13 residues long. Here the CDR3 DNA reads TGCGCCAGCAGCCAGACAGGCGCCTCACCCCTCCACTTT. Translation gives CASSQTGASPLHF.

The V gene is TRBV30, the J gene TRBJ1-3; possible D gene TRBD1, 5 bases. V was cut by 4 bases and J by 3 bases, with 7 bases left in between. The CDR3 is 12 amino acids. Germline-derived CDR1 and CDR2 are GTSNPN and SVGIG (reference sequence). The CDR3, as DNA: TGTGCCTGGACCGACAGTGGAAACACCATATATTTT. Protein: CAWTDSGNTIYF.

The gene calls are TRBV5-1 and TRBJ2-3, with 7 bases aligning to TRBD2. Trimming cost V 4 bases and J 2 bases; bases outside gene matches: 7. CDR3 length: 15 amino acids. Germline V lookup: CDR1 SGHRS, CDR2 YFSETQ. CDR3 bases: TGCGCCAGCAGCACCAGCGGGGAATACACAGATACGCAGTATTTT. Its protein product is CASSTSGEYTDTQYF.

J is TRBJ2-6 and V is TRBV19; the D gene could be TRBD1 or TRBD2 (5 bases each). The germline V and J ends were trimmed by 2 bases and 2 bases, with 16 bases remaining between them. This CDR3 comprises 18 residues. Germline assignment: CDR1 LNHDA and CDR2 SQIVND (reference sequence). Here the CDR3 DNA reads TGTGCCAGTAGTATACCGGGGCGACAGATGGCTGGGGCCAACGTCCTGACTTTC. Translation gives CASSIPGRQMAGANVLTF.

This clone is a singleton in its sample. The chain carries TRBV7-2 and TRBJ1-2; no clear D gene. The V gene's germline CDR1 is SGHTA and CDR2 FQGNSA. The CDR3 is made up of 12 amino acids. The ends were cut back, 1 base at V and 7 bases at J, with 7 bases in the middle. The CDR3 is CASSLDVGGYTF. CDR3 DNA: TGTGCCAGCAGCTTAGACGTGGGTGGCTACACCTTC. Based on the CDR3 plus reference TRBV7-2 and TRBJ1-2, the full variable domain is GAGVSQSPSNKVTEKGKDVELRCDPISGHTALYWYRQSLGQGLEFLIYFQGNSAPDKSGLPSDRFSAERTGGSVSTLTIQRTQQEDSAVYLCASSLDVGGYTFGSGTRLTVV.

This clone has just one count. The chain has TRBV19 and TRBJ1-6; 9 bases match TRBD1. The CDR3 sequence is 14 residues long. V lost 8 bases to trimming and J lost 8 bases; unmatched junction nucleotides: 7. The germline CDR1 and CDR2 sequences are LNHDA and SQIVND (reference sequence). CDR3 sequence: CASLDRGGDSPLHF. DNA for the CDR3: TGTGCCAGTCTTGACAGGGGGGGAGATTCACCCCTCCACTTT.

J is TRBJ2-1 and V is TRBV7-2; possible D gene TRBD1, 6 bases. Germline loops: CDR1 SGHTA, CDR2 FQGNSA. The length of the CDR3 is 14 residues. V was pared by 5 bases and J by 3 bases, with 11 bases between. The CDR3 coding sequence is TGTGCCAGCAGCAAGGGGACACTCTACAATGAGCAGTTCTTC. It codes for CASSKGTLYNEQFF.

This sequence joins TRBV11-3 and TRBJ2-1; maybe TRBD1 (5 bases). This CDR3 has 13 amino acids. Germline loops: CDR1 SGHNT, CDR2 YENEEA. V lost 3 bases to trimming and J lost 2 bases, with 5 bases between them. In DNA form, the CDR3 reads TGTGCCAGCAGCTTGGACACCTACAATGAGCAGTTCTTC. It codes for CASSLDTYNEQFF.